Listed below are T cell receptor beta chains from one sample, sequenced in a study of blood T cell repertoires in COVID-19. Repertoires were generated with immunoSEQ multiplex PCR, while TCRdb's copy carries only in-frame clones and drops some. The sample yields some 120,000 clones, over 75% seen once. Sequencing was done on a sample of peripheral blood. These receptors were taken from a man in his 60s with acute or convalescent COVID-19. Each CDR3 is given with its conserved first and last residue. Each record gives: clone size, V gene, D gene, J gene, CDR3 DNA, CDR3 protein. A D gene is named only where the DNA matches it firmly. Expanded clones are given a class, and other clones once, few, many or no size at all.

clone size: -; V gene: TRBV12-5; D gene: TRBD1; J gene: TRBJ2-1; CDR3 DNA: TGTGCTAGTGGTTTGACCGGACAGGGGAGATGGTCTAGCGCCTTTAATGAGCAGTTCTTC; CDR3 protein: CASGLTGQGRWSSAFNEQFF
clone size: -; V gene: TRBV25-1; D gene: -; J gene: TRBJ2-5; CDR3 DNA: TGTGCCAGCACCTACTCCTCAGGGGAGACCCAGTACTTC; CDR3 protein: CASTYSSGETQYF
clone size: -; V gene: TRBV6-2/TRBV6-3; D gene: -; J gene: TRBJ1-1; CDR3 DNA: TGTGCCAGCAGTTATATGACAGGGAACACTGAAGCTTTCTTT; CDR3 protein: CASSYMTGNTEAFF
clone size: -; V gene: TRBV9; D gene: -; J gene: TRBJ2-1; CDR3 DNA: TGTGCCAGCAGCGCCGGGGTGTCTTTCGCTGGAGAGCAGTTCTTC; CDR3 protein: CASSAGVSFAGEQFF
clone size: -; V gene: TRBV10-1; D gene: -; J gene: TRBJ1-1; CDR3 DNA: TGCGCCAGCAGATCGAGCCCTCCCTACGCTTTCTTT; CDR3 protein: CASRSSPPYAFF
clone size: -; V gene: TRBV19; D gene: TRBD2; J gene: TRBJ2-5; CDR3 DNA: TGTGCCAGTAGTGCCCGACTAGCGGGGAAACAAGAGACCCAGTACTTC; CDR3 protein: CASSARLAGKQETQYF
clone size: -; V gene: TRBV6-5; D gene: -; J gene: TRBJ1-2; CDR3 DNA: TGTGCCAGCAGTTCTCTAGGGGAAAGGGACTATGGCTACACCTTC; CDR3 protein: CASSSLGERDYGYTF
clone size: -; V gene: TRBV27; D gene: -; J gene: TRBJ1-6; CDR3 DNA: TGTGCCAGCAGTTCGACACAGAGCTCCTATAATTCACCCCTCCACTTT; CDR3 protein: CASSSTQSSYNSPLHF
clone size: -; V gene: TRBV11-1; D gene: -; J gene: TRBJ1-1; CDR3 DNA: TGTGCCAGCAGCATGACTCAAGGGAACACTGAAGCTTTCTTT; CDR3 protein: CASSMTQGNTEAFF
clone size: -; V gene: TRBV5-6; D gene: TRBD1; J gene: TRBJ1-1; CDR3 DNA: TGTGCCAGCAGTTCCCCATCAACAGGGGGCAGAGAAACTGAAGCTTTCTTT; CDR3 protein: CASSSPSTGGRETEAFF
clone size: -; V gene: TRBV18; D gene: -; J gene: TRBJ1-1; CDR3 DNA: TGTGCCAGCTCCTCATCATCGGGGGGCCTCACTGAAGCTTTCTTT; CDR3 protein: CASSSSSGGLTEAFF
clone size: -; V gene: TRBV27; D gene: TRBD2; J gene: TRBJ2-7; CDR3 DNA: TGTGCCAGCAACGAAGCGGGAGGCGAGCAGTACTTC; CDR3 protein: CASNEAGGEQYF
clone size: -; V gene: TRBV9; D gene: -; J gene: TRBJ2-3; CDR3 DNA: TGTGCCAGCTCCTCGGGACATAGCACAGATACGCAGTATTTT; CDR3 protein: CASSSGHSTDTQYF
clone size: -; V gene: TRBV18; D gene: -; J gene: TRBJ1-1; CDR3 DNA: TGTGCCAGCTCACCAAGATCGGGACTTTCCGAGGGGGAAGCTTTCTTT; CDR3 protein: CASSPRSGLSEGEAFF
clone size: -; V gene: TRBV28; D gene: TRBD1; J gene: TRBJ2-7; CDR3 DNA: TGTGCCAGCAGTTCTGGACAGGGTTCCTACGAGCAGTACTTC; CDR3 protein: CASSSGQGSYEQYF
clone size: -; V gene: TRBV3-1/TRBV3-2; D gene: TRBD2; J gene: TRBJ2-3; CDR3 DNA: TGTGCCAGCAGCCAAGATCGAGAAACTAGCGGCACAGATACGCAGTATTTT; CDR3 protein: CASSQDRETSGTDTQYF
clone size: -; V gene: TRBV3-1/TRBV3-2; D gene: -; J gene: TRBJ1-5; CDR3 DNA: TGTGCCAGCAGCCCGTCCGGTGGTAGGGGCCTAGGTCCCCAGCATTTT; CDR3 protein: CASSPSGGRGLGPQHF
clone size: -; V gene: TRBV18; D gene: -; J gene: TRBJ1-5; CDR3 DNA: TGTGCCAGCTCACCGGGGACACATGGCAATCAGCCCCAGCATTTT; CDR3 protein: CASSPGTHGNQPQHF
clone size: -; V gene: TRBV14; D gene: -; J gene: TRBJ2-4; CDR3 DNA: TGTGCCAGCAGCCAAGGGGGGGTTCTGGACATTCAGTACTTC; CDR3 protein: CASSQGGVLDIQYF
clone size: -; V gene: TRBV3-1/TRBV3-2; D gene: -; J gene: TRBJ1-1; CDR3 DNA: TGTGCCAGCAGCCAAAACACCCTGAACACTGAAGCTTTCTTT; CDR3 protein: CASSQNTLNTEAFF
clone size: once; V gene: TRBV28; D gene: -; J gene: TRBJ2-7; CDR3 DNA: TGTGCCAGCAGCTCCCCAACTTCCATCTCCTACGAGCAGTACTTC; CDR3 protein: CASSSPTSISYEQYF
clone size: -; V gene: TRBV27; D gene: -; J gene: TRBJ2-7; CDR3 DNA: TGTGCCAGTTACCGGTACTCCTACGAGCAGTACTTC; CDR3 protein: CASYRYSYEQYF
clone size: -; V gene: TRBV12-3/TRBV12-4; D gene: TRBD1; J gene: TRBJ2-7; CDR3 DNA: TGTGCCAGCAGTTCGGGACAGGGATACGAGCAGTACTTC; CDR3 protein: CASSSGQGYEQYF
clone size: -; V gene: TRBV27; D gene: TRBD1; J gene: TRBJ1-5; CDR3 DNA: TGTGCCAGCAGTTTGCCCGCAGGGGGTAGAGGACAACCCTATAGCAATCAGCCCCAGCATTTT; CDR3 protein: CASSLPAGGRGQPYSNQPQHF
clone size: -; V gene: TRBV28; D gene: -; J gene: TRBJ1-3; CDR3 DNA: TGTGCCAGCAGTCGGTCGGGAAACACCATATATTTT; CDR3 protein: CASSRSGNTIYF
clone size: -; V gene: TRBV29-1; D gene: TRBD1; J gene: TRBJ2-5; CDR3 DNA: TGCAGCGTTGCCTGGACAGGGCAAGAGACCCAGTACTTC; CDR3 protein: CSVAWTGQETQYF
clone size: once; V gene: TRBV7-8; D gene: -; J gene: TRBJ2-7; CDR3 DNA: TGTGCCAGCAGCTCCAGGGTGATCTACGAGCAGTACTTC; CDR3 protein: CASSSRVIYEQYF
clone size: -; V gene: TRBV5-1; D gene: -; J gene: TRBJ2-7; CDR3 DNA: TGCGCCAGCAGCTTGAATCAATACGAGCAGTACTTC; CDR3 protein: CASSLNQYEQYF
clone size: -; V gene: TRBV6-6; D gene: TRBD2; J gene: TRBJ2-1; CDR3 DNA: TGTGCCAGCAGAGTTACTAGCGGGAGTTTGAATGAGCAGTTCTTC; CDR3 protein: CASRVTSGSLNEQFF
clone size: -; V gene: TRBV9; D gene: -; J gene: TRBJ2-7; CDR3 DNA: TGTGCCAGCAGCGTAGAGGGAGAGGGCGAGCAGTACTTC; CDR3 protein: CASSVEGEGEQYF
clone size: -; V gene: TRBV5-6; D gene: -; J gene: TRBJ2-1; CDR3 DNA: TGTGCCAGCAGCTTTGGGGCCAGCTCCTACAATGAGCAGTTCTTC; CDR3 protein: CASSFGASSYNEQFF
clone size: -; V gene: TRBV6-5; D gene: -; J gene: TRBJ2-7; CDR3 DNA: TGTGCCAGCAGTTTTGGACAGTCCTACGAGCAGTACTTC; CDR3 protein: CASSFGQSYEQYF
clone size: -; V gene: TRBV27; D gene: -; J gene: TRBJ2-3; CDR3 DNA: TGTGCCAGCAGTCTTTCCTCCCTCAGGGATTGGAGCACAGATACGCAGTATTTT; CDR3 protein: CASSLSSLRDWSTDTQYF
clone size: -; V gene: TRBV2; D gene: -; J gene: TRBJ1-5; CDR3 DNA: TGTGCCAGCAGTGAGGAAGGAGGGAATCAGCCCCAGCATTTT; CDR3 protein: CASSEEGGNQPQHF
clone size: -; V gene: TRBV29-1; D gene: TRBD1; J gene: TRBJ2-7; CDR3 DNA: TGCAGCGTTGAACCGGGACAGGGAGGTTACGAGCAGTACTTC; CDR3 protein: CSVEPGQGGYEQYF
clone size: -; V gene: TRBV5-1; D gene: TRBD1; J gene: TRBJ2-3; CDR3 DNA: TGCGCCAGCAGCTTGGTGGACAGGGGGCGAGATACGCAGTATTTT; CDR3 protein: CASSLVDRGRDTQYF
clone size: -; V gene: TRBV29-1; D gene: TRBD1; J gene: TRBJ2-1; CDR3 DNA: TGCAGCGTTGAAGGTACCGGGACAGGGAGATACAATGAGCAGTTCTTC; CDR3 protein: CSVEGTGTGRYNEQFF
clone size: -; V gene: TRBV27; D gene: -; J gene: TRBJ1-1; CDR3 DNA: TGTGCCAGCATGCGGGGCGGAGATGGGGAAGCTTTCTTT; CDR3 protein: CASMRGGDGEAFF
clone size: -; V gene: TRBV6-6; D gene: TRBD1; J gene: TRBJ1-3; CDR3 DNA: TGTGCCAGCAGTTACTACACAGGGGGTGGAAACACCATATATTTT; CDR3 protein: CASSYYTGGGNTIYF
clone size: -; V gene: TRBV6-2/TRBV6-3; D gene: TRBD1; J gene: TRBJ1-5; CDR3 DNA: TGTGCCAGCAGTTATTCTTCCGGGACAGGGCGTCAGCCCCAGCATTTT; CDR3 protein: CASSYSSGTGRQPQHF
clone size: few; V gene: TRBV6-5; D gene: TRBD1; J gene: TRBJ2-7; CDR3 DNA: TGTGCCAGCAATCCGGGACAGGGAGTCCACGAGCAGTACTTC; CDR3 protein: CASNPGQGVHEQYF
clone size: -; V gene: TRBV5-1; D gene: TRBD1; J gene: TRBJ1-1; CDR3 DNA: TGCGCCAGCAGCAACAGGGGGGAGGTGAACACTGAAGCTTTCTTT; CDR3 protein: CASSNRGEVNTEAFF
clone size: -; V gene: TRBV11-3; D gene: -; J gene: TRBJ2-7; CDR3 DNA: TGTGCCAGCAGCCTTGGACAGATATCCGACGAGCAGTACTTC; CDR3 protein: CASSLGQISDEQYF
clone size: -; V gene: TRBV30; D gene: TRBD2; J gene: TRBJ2-3; CDR3 DNA: TGTGCCTGGAGTGTACTGACTAGCGGGGCCGGCTTACTCACAGATACGCAGTATTTT; CDR3 protein: CAWSVLTSGAGLLTDTQYF
clone size: -; V gene: TRBV13; D gene: -; J gene: TRBJ1-1; CDR3 DNA: TGTGCCAGCAGCTCCCAGGTCGGCACTGAAGCTTTCTTT; CDR3 protein: CASSSQVGTEAFF
clone size: -; V gene: TRBV28; D gene: TRBD1; J gene: TRBJ1-6; CDR3 DNA: TGTGCCAGCAGGCCTTTACAGGGGGCTACCTATAATTCACCCCTCCACTTT; CDR3 protein: CASRPLQGATYNSPLHF
clone size: -; V gene: TRBV5-5; D gene: -; J gene: TRBJ1-5; CDR3 DNA: TGTGCCAGTAACGCCGGGGGGCCCCGAAACAATCAGCCCCAGCATTTT; CDR3 protein: CASNAGGPRNNQPQHF
clone size: few; V gene: TRBV27; D gene: TRBD1; J gene: TRBJ2-7; CDR3 DNA: TGTGCCACCCGGACAGGGGGCTTAAACGAGCAGTACTTC; CDR3 protein: CATRTGGLNEQYF
clone size: -; V gene: TRBV12-3/TRBV12-4; D gene: -; J gene: TRBJ1-6; CDR3 DNA: TGTGCCAGCAGTTTACACTCTAGGCCCCTCCACTTT; CDR3 protein: CASSLHSRPLHF
clone size: -; V gene: TRBV7-2; D gene: -; J gene: TRBJ2-7; CDR3 DNA: TGTGCCAGCAGCTTAGGGGGGCTCGTGGGGCAGTACTTC; CDR3 protein: CASSLGGLVGQYF
clone size: -; V gene: TRBV19; D gene: -; J gene: TRBJ2-2; CDR3 DNA: TGTGCCAGTAGTATAGGGAGACCCCTCACCGGGGAGCTGTTTTTT; CDR3 protein: CASSIGRPLTGELFF
clone size: -; V gene: TRBV5-5; D gene: TRBD1; J gene: TRBJ2-2; CDR3 DNA: TGTGCCAGCAGCGGACAGGGGGCGAACACCGGGGAGCTGTTTTTT; CDR3 protein: CASSGQGANTGELFF
clone size: -; V gene: TRBV7-8; D gene: -; J gene: TRBJ2-4; CDR3 DNA: TGTGCCAGCAGCCCCTTGCTCTCTGAGGCCAAAAACATTCAGTACTTC; CDR3 protein: CASSPLLSEAKNIQYF
clone size: -; V gene: TRBV10-2; D gene: TRBD2; J gene: TRBJ2-1; CDR3 DNA: TGCGCCAGCAGCGGGGGGGCGAATGAGCAGTTCTTC; CDR3 protein: CASSGGANEQFF
clone size: -; V gene: TRBV7-3; D gene: -; J gene: TRBJ1-6; CDR3 DNA: TGTGCCAGCAGCTTAGAAGGGGCAGGGTCACCCCTCCACTTT; CDR3 protein: CASSLEGAGSPLHF